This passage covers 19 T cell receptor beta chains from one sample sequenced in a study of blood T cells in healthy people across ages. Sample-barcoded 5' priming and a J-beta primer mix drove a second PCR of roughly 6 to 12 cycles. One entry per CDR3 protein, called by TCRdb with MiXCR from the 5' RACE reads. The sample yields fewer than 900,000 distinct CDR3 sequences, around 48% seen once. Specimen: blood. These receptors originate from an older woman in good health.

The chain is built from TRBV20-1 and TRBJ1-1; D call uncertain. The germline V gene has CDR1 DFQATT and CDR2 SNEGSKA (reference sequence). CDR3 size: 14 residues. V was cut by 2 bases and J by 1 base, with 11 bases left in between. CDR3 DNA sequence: TGCAGTGCTAGAACGCCTAGTGAGAACACTGAAGCTTTCTTT. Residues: CSARTPSENTEAFF.

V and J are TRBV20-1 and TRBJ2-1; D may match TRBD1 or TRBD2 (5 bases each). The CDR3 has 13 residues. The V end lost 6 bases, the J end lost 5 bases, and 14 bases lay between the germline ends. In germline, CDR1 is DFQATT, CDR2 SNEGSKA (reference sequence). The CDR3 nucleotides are TGCAGTGCGAGTCCGGGACCCGACAATGAGCAGTTCTTC. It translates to CSASPGPDNEQFF.

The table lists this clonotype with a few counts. The CDR3: CASSDDLEQFF. The CDR3 region has the DNA TGTGCCAGCAGCGATGATTTAGAGCAGTTCTTC. The chain carries TRBV6-2 or TRBV6-3 and TRBJ2-1; D is unresolved. The CDR3 consists of 11 residues. V shed 6 bases and J shed 10 bases, with 10 bases lying between them. CDR1 and CDR2 (germline): MNHEY, SVGEGT.

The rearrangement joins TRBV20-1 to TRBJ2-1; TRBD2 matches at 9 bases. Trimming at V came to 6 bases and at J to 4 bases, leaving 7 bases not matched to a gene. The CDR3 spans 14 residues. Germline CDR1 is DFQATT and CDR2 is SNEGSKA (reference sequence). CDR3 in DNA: TGCAGTGCCGCGAAGAGCGGGAGGTACAATGAGCAGTTCTTC. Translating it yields CSAAKSGRYNEQFF.

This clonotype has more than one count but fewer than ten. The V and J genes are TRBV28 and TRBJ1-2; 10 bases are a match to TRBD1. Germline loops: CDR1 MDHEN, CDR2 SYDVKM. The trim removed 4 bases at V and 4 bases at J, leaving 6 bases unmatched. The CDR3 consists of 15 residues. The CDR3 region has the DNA TGTGCCAGCAGTTGGGGGACAGGGGTTGTCTATGGCTACACCTTC. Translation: CASSWGTGVVYGYTF.

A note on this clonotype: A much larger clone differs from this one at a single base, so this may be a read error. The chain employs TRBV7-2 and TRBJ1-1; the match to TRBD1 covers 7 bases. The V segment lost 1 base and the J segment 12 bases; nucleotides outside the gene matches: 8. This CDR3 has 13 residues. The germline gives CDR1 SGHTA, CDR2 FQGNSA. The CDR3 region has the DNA TGTGCCAGCAGCTTAGGTGACAGGGTGGAAACTTTCTTT. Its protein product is CASSLGDRVETFF.

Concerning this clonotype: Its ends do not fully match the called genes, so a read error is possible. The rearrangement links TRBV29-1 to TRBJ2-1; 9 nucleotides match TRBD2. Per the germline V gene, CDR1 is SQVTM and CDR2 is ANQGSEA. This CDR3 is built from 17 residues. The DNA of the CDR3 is TGCGGCGTTGTTACTAGCGGGCTACCCTCCTCGTACAATGAGCAGTTCTTC. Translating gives CGVVTSGLPSSYNEQFF.

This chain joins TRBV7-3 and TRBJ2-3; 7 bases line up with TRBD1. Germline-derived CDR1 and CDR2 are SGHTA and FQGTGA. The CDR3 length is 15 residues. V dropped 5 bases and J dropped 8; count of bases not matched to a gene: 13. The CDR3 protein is CASSQQGTYEGTQYF. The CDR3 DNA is TGTGCCAGCAGCCAACAGGGGACGTATGAGGGTACGCAGTATTTT. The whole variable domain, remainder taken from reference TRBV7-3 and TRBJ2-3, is GAGVSQTPSNKVTEKGKYVELRCDPISGHTALYWYRQSLGQGPEFLIYFQGTGAADDSGLPNDRFFAVRPEGSVSTLKIQRTERGDSAVYLCASSQQGTYEGTQYFGPGTRLTVL.

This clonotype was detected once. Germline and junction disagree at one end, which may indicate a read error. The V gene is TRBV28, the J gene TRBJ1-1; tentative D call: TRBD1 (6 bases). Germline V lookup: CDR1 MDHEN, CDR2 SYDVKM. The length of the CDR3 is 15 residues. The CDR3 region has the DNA TGTGCCAGCAGGAACTACGGGGGCCCGAACGCTGAAGCTTTCTTT. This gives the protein CASRNYGGPNAEAFF.

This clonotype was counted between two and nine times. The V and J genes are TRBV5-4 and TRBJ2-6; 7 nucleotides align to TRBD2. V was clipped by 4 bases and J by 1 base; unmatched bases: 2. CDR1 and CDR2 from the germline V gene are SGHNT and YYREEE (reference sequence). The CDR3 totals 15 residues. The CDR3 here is CASSMGGSGANVLTF. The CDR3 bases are TGTGCCAGCAGCATGGGAGGGTCTGGGGCCAACGTCCTGACTTTC.

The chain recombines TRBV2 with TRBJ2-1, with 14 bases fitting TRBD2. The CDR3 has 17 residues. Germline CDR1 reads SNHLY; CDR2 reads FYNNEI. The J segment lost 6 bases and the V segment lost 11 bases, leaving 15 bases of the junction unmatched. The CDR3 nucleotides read TGTGCCGGGACTAGCGGGAGATCCCCTTACATCGTCAATGAGCAGTTCTTC. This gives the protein CAGTSGRSPYIVNEQFF.

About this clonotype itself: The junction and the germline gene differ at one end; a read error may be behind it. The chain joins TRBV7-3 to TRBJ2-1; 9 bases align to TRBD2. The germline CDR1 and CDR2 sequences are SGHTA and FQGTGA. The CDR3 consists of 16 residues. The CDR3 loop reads CASSTLAGASHNEQFF. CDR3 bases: TGTGCCAGCAGCACCTTAGCGGGAGCCTCCCACAATGAGCAGTTCTTC.

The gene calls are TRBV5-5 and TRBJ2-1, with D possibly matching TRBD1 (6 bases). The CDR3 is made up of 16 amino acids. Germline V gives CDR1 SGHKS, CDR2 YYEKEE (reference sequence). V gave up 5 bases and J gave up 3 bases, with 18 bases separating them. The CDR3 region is CASRSLLQGIYNEQFF. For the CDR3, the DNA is TGTGCCAGCAGGAGCTTATTACAGGGAATCTACAATGAGCAGTTCTTC. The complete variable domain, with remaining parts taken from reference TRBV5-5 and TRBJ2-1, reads DAGVTQSPTHLIKTRGQQVTLRCSPISGHKSVSWYQQVLGQGPQFIFQYYEKEERGRGNFPDRFSARQFPNYSSELNVNALLLGDSALYLCASRSLLQGIYNEQFFGPGTRLTVL.

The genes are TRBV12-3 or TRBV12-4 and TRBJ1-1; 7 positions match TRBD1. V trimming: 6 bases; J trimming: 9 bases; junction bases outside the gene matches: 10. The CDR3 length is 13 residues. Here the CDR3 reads CASRSQGLEQAFF. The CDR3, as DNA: TGTGCCAGCAGGTCACAGGGGTTGGAACAAGCTTTCTTT.

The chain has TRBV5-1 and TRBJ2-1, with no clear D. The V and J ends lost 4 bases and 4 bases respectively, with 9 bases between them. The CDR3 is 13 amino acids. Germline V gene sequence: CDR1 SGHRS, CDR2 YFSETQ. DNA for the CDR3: TGCGCCAGCAGCATTCTAGGGTACAATGAGCAGTTCTTC. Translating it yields CASSILGYNEQFF.

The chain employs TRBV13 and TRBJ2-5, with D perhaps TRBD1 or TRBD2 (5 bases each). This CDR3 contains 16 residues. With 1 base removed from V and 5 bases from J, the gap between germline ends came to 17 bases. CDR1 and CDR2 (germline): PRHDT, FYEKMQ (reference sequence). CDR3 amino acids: CASSLVAGAAGETQYF. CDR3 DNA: TGTGCCAGCAGCTTAGTAGCCGGGGCAGCAGGGGAGACCCAGTACTTC.

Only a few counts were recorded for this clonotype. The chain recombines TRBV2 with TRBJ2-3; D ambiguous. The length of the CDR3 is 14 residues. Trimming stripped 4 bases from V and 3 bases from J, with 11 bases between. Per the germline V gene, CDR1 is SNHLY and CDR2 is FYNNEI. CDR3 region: CASSVRSLTDTQYF. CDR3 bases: TGTGCCAGCAGTGTAAGATCGCTTACAGATACGCAGTATTTT.

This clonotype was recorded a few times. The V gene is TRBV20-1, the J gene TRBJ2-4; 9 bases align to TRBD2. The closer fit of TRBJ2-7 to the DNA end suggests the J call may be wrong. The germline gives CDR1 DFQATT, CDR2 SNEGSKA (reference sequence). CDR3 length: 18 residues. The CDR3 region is CSARPPGGYQREVHEQYF. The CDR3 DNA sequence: TGCAGTGCTAGACCCCCCGGCGGCTATCAGCGGGAGGTACACGAGCAGTACTTC.

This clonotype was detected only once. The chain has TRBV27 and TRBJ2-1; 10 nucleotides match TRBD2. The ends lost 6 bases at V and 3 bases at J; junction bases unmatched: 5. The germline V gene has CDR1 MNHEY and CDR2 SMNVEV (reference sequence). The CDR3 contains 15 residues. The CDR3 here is CASRRAGGDYNEQFF. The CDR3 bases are TGTGCCAGCAGGAGAGCGGGAGGGGACTACAATGAGCAGTTCTTC.